This T cell receptor (beta chain) was recovered during a study of shared clonotypes between healthy human individuals. In regard to this clone: Its antigen is not identified.

Between the trimmed V and J ends, which lost 6 bases and 2 bases, there was a span of 14 bases. In germline, CDR1 is KGHSH, CDR2 LQKENI. The CDR3 is 14 residues long. Data came from immunoSEQ multiplex PCR; TCRdb stores just in-frame clones and leaves some out. This sample has 850,000 to 1,100,000 clones, with roughly 80% found just once. Findings and caveats of the study: Generally, estimated richness proved larger in naive subsets than it did in memory subsets.

All participating donors were Caucasian adults from Nashville, Tennessee. Sequences were obtained from memory CD4+ T cells from PBMCs. Regarding subset: CD45RA-negative fraction. This receptor was identified in a young man in good health. Some clones in this sample may be carry-over from other donors' samples. The rearrangement uses TRBV18 and TRBJ2-7; D might be TRBD1 (5 bases). CDR3 protein: CASSILDRPYEQYF. The CDR3, as DNA: TGTGCCAGCTCGATCCTCGACAGACCCTACGAGCAGTACTTC.